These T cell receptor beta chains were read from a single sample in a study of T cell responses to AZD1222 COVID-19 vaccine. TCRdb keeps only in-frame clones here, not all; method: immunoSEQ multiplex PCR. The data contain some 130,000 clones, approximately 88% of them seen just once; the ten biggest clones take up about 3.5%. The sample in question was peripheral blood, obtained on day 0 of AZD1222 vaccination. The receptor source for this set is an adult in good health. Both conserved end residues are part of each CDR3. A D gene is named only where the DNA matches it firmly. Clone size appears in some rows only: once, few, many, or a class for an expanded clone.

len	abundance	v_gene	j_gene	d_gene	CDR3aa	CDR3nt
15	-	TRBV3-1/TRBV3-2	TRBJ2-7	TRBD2	CASSLRLARDYEQYF	TGTGCCAGCAGCCTCCGACTAGCCCGTGACTACGAGCAGTACTTC
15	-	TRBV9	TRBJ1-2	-	CASSVGVTPNYGYTF	TGTGCCAGCAGCGTAGGGGTAACTCCGAACTATGGCTACACCTTC
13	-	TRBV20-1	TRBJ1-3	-	CSASSGTGNTIYF	TGCAGTGCTAGTAGCGGGACTGGAAACACCATATATTTT
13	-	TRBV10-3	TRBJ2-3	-	CAIGGPSTDTQYF	TGTGCCATCGGTGGCCCAAGCACAGATACGCAGTATTTT
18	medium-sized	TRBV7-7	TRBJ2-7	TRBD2	CASSLDGTSGPYSYEQYF	TGTGCTAGCAGCTTAGACGGGACTAGCGGGCCGTACTCCTACGAGCAGTACTTC
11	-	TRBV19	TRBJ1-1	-	CASERGTEAFF	TGTGCCAGTGAACGGGGCACTGAAGCTTTCTTT
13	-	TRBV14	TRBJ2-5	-	CASSQLAQETQYF	TGTGCCAGCAGCCAGTTAGCTCAAGAGACCCAGTACTTC
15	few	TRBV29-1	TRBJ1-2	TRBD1	CSVEDLTGGDYGYTF	TGCAGCGTTGAAGATCTTACAGGGGGCGATTATGGCTACACCTTC
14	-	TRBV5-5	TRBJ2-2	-	CASSLDTNTGELFF	TGTGCCAGCAGCTTGGACACTAACACCGGGGAGCTGTTTTTT
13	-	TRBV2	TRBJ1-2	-	CASSEGLLGSYTF	TGTGCCAGCAGTGAAGGGTTGTTAGGCAGCTACACCTTC
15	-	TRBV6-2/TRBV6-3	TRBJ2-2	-	CASSYSGFSGGELFF	TGTGCCAGCAGTTACTCGGGTTTTTCCGGCGGGGAGCTGTTTTTT
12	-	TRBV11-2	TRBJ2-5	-	CASSFKGETQYF	TGTGCCAGCAGCTTCAAGGGAGAGACCCAGTACTTC
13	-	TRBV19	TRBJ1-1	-	CASREGGDTEAFF	TGTGCCAGTAGAGAAGGAGGCGACACTGAAGCTTTCTTT
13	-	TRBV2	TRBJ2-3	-	CASSSGGGDTQYF	TGTGCCAGCAGCAGTGGGGGAGGCGATACGCAGTATTTT
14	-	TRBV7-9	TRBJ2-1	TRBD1	CASSLEGAANEQFF	TGTGCCAGCAGCTTAGAGGGGGCCGCCAATGAGCAGTTCTTC
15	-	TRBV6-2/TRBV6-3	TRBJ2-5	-	CASSYSRGAIETQYF	TGTGCCAGCAGTTACTCGAGAGGGGCCATCGAGACCCAGTACTTC
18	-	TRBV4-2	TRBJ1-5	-	CASSHLGEGYRDNQPQHF	TGTGCCAGCAGCCACCTCGGGGAGGGGTACAGGGACAATCAGCCCCAGCATTTT
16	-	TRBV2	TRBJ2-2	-	CASSDRGRGVTGELFF	TGTGCCAGCAGTGACCGGGGGCGCGGTGTGACCGGGGAGCTGTTTTTT
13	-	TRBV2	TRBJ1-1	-	CASSAFLNTEAFF	TGTGCCAGCAGTGCTTTCTTGAACACTGAAGCTTTCTTT
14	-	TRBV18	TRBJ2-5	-	CASSPPSGRQTQYF	TGTGCCAGCTCACCACCTAGCGGAAGACAGACCCAGTACTTC
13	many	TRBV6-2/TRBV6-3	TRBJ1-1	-	CASSYPAGEEAFF	TGTGCCAGCAGTTACCCAGCAGGGGAAGAAGCTTTCTTT
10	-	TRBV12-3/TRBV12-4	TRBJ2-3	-	CASSAGAQYF	TGTGCCAGCAGCGCCGGCGCGCAGTATTTT
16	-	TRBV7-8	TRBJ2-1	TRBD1	CASSLDGTGGWNEQFF	TGTGCCAGCAGCTTAGATGGGACAGGGGGCTGGAATGAGCAGTTCTTC
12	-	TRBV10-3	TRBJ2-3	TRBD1	CAISEKAGGQYF	TGTGCCATCAGTGAGAAGGCAGGGGGCCAGTATTTT
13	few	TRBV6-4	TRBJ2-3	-	CASSAGSTDTQYF	TGTGCCAGCAGTGCGGGGTCCACAGATACGCAGTATTTT
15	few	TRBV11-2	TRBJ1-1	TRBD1	CASSLDFRGRTEAFF	TGTGCCAGCAGCTTAGATTTTAGGGGGCGCACTGAAGCTTTCTTT
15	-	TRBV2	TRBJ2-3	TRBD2	CASSPSSGGANTQYF	TGTGCCAGCAGTCCCTCTAGCGGGGGGGCAAATACGCAGTATTTT
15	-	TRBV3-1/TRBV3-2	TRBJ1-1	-	CASSQPQRGNTEAFF	TGTGCCAGCAGCCAGCCCCAGCGGGGGAACACTGAAGCTTTCTTT
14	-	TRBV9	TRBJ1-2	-	CASSTTHRVYGYTF	TGTGCCAGCAGCACCACCCACAGGGTCTATGGCTACACCTTC
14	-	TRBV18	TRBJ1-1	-	CASSSLPRDRRAFF	TGTGCCAGCTCATCCCTCCCCAGGGATCGTCGGGCTTTCTTT
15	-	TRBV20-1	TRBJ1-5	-	CSASGRGHGNQPQHF	TGCAGTGCTAGTGGGAGGGGCCATGGCAATCAGCCCCAGCATTTT
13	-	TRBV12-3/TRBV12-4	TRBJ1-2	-	CASGNSGMRGYTF	TGTGCCAGCGGCAACTCAGGGATGCGGGGCTACACCTTC
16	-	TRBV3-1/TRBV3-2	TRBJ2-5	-	CASSQVRGGTQETQYF	TGTGCCAGCAGCCAAGTAAGAGGAGGGACACAAGAGACCCAGTACTTC
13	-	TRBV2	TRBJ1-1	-	CASATPRGDEAFF	TGTGCCAGCGCTACACCGCGGGGTGATGAAGCTTTCTTT
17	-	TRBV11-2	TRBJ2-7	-	CASSLINWAGNSYEQYF	TGTGCCAGCAGCTTAATTAATTGGGCAGGGAACTCCTACGAGCAGTACTTC
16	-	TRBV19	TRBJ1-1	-	CASHQHSEGLNTEAFF	TGTGCCAGTCACCAACACAGCGAGGGGTTAAACACTGAAGCTTTCTTT
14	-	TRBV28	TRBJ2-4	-	CASSLRGSANIQYF	TGTGCCAGCAGTTTAAGGGGGAGTGCAAACATTCAGTACTTC
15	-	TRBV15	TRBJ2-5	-	CATSREGSLKETQYF	TGTGCCACCAGCAGAGAAGGCTCGTTAAAAGAGACCCAGTACTTC
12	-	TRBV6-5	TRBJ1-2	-	CASSQTGRGYTF	TGTGCCAGCAGCCAGACCGGTAGAGGCTACACCTTC
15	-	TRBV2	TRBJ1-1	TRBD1	CASSGPRGLNTEAFF	TGTGCCAGCAGTGGGCCCAGGGGGCTCAACACTGAAGCTTTCTTT
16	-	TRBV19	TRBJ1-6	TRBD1	CASSMGQGASNSPLHF	TGTGCCAGTAGTATGGGACAGGGGGCTAGTAATTCACCCCTCCACTTT
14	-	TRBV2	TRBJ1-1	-	CASSTDRTNTEAFF	TGTGCCAGCAGTACCGACAGGACAAACACTGAAGCTTTCTTT
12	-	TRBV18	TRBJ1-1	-	CASSPLGPEAFF	TGTGCCAGCTCACCCCTGGGACCTGAAGCTTTCTTT
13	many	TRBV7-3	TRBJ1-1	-	CASSLNGNTEAFF	TGTGCCAGCAGCTTAAACGGGAACACTGAAGCTTTCTTT
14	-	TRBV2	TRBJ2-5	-	CASTVMLTIGTQYF	TGTGCCAGCACTGTAATGTTGACGATCGGGACCCAGTACTTC
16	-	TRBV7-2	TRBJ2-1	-	CASSLVRTGHLNEQFF	TGTGCCAGCAGCTTAGTGAGGACGGGGCACCTCAATGAGCAGTTCTTC
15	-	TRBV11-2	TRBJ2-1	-	CASSFKAGIYNEQFF	TGTGCCAGCAGCTTTAAAGCAGGAATCTACAATGAGCAGTTCTTC